The source of this TCR beta chain is a study of blood T cells in healthy people across ages. The study, taken as a whole, reports: The study regarded diversity estimates from one million T cells as underestimates. Roughly linear age-related decline in beta diversity appeared, significant by age approximately 40. Diversity was higher, and naive CD4+ cells more numerous, in long-lived donors than in aged donors.

Together with a sample-barcoded 5' primer, a J-beta primer mix was included in a second PCR lasting about 7 to 11 cycles. MiXCR was run by TCRdb on the 5' RACE reads, yielding one entry per CDR3 protein. The sample lists some 1.4 million distinct CDR3 sequences; around two fifths were seen once. Notes on this clonotype: Its matching antigen is unknown.

The germline V gene has CDR1 GTSNPN and CDR2 SVGIG (reference sequence). V dropped 5 bases and J dropped 3 bases, with 11 bases sitting between them. The CDR3 is 12 residues long. The TCR sequence derives from a woman younger than 30 in good health. Sequenced material: blood. The rearrangement joins TRBV30 to TRBJ2-7; TRBD1 is a possible D gene (5 bases). This CDR3 reads CAWGALSYEQYF. CDR3 nucleotide sequence: TGTGCCTGGGGGGCCTTGAGCTACGAGCAGTACTTC. The variable domain in full, with the rest retrieved from reference TRBV30 and TRBJ2-7, is SQTIHQWPATLVQPVGSPLSLECTVEGTSNPNLYWYRQAAGRGLQLLFYSVGIGQISSEVPQNLSASRPQDRQFILSSKKLLLSDSGFYLCAWGALSYEQYFGPGTRLTVT.